This T cell receptor (beta chain) came from a study of T cell clones after liver transplantation. Study-wide background: As an antigen-independent comparator, third-party-reactive TCRbeta sequences came from pre-transplant mixed lymphocyte reactions. Study observations and caveats: In a couple of subjects, few donor cells limited the measurable donor-reactive repertoire.

Germline loops: CDR1 LNHDA, CDR2 SQIVND (reference sequence). The V gene lost 3 bases and the J gene lost 0 bases, with 8 bases spanning the gap. The CDR3 sequence is 15 residues long. Produced via immunoSEQ multiplex PCR; TCRdb's table is partial and in-frame only. The sample includes about 72,000 clones, under 95% of them seen just once. Only one count was recorded for this clone. The antigen remains undetermined. The TCR comes from a human donor who received a liver transplant. This chain joins TRBV19 and TRBJ1-4, with D unresolved. Sequencing was performed on CD4+ T cells from blood, taken before liver transplant. CDR3 DNA sequence: TGTGCCAGTAGTATCGCCGGAGCAACTAATGAAAAACTGTTTTTT. This codes for CASSIAGATNEKLFF.